This T cell receptor beta chain was observed in a study of early T cells in non-severe SARS-CoV-2 infection. Study context: The study sequenced bulk RNA from unsorted whole blood, with chains unpaired. Study observations and caveats: VDJdb matching, biased toward anti-spike CD8 responses, missed private and CD4 specificities.

A word on this clonotype: Its antigen remains unidentified.

V was trimmed by 5 bases and J by 4 bases, leaving 8 bases between them. The CDR3 length is 12 residues. Germline values: CDR1 SGHAT, CDR2 FQNNGV. Each cDNA molecule carried a unique molecular identifier. Each CDR3 protein gets one entry after TCRdb re-called the 5' RACE reads with MiXCR. The sample includes over 80,000 distinct CDR3 sequences, less than 15% of them seen just once. The chain employs TRBV11-2 and TRBJ1-2; TRBD1 might be the D (5 bases). This TCR came from an adult who was a healthcare worker with PCR-confirmed SARS-CoV-2 infection or an uninfected control (not recorded which). This material consisted of whole blood, taken at baseline. CDR3 in amino acids: CASSDSFYGYTF. The DNA for the CDR3 is TGTGCCAGCAGCGACAGTTTCTATGGCTACACCTTC.